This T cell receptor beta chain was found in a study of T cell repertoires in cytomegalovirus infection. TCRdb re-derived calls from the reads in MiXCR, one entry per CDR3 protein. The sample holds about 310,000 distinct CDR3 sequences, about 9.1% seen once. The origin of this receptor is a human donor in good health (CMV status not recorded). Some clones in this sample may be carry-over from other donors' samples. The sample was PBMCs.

The CDR3 sequence is CASSRRDTNTEAFF. CDR3 nucleotide sequence: TGTGCCAGCAGCAGAAGGGACACGAACACTGAAGCTTTCTTT. The chain has TRBV11-2 and TRBJ1-1; D possibly corresponds to TRBD1 (6 bases). The V end was cut by 5 bases, the J end by 1 base, with 11 bases between. The CDR3 is 14 amino acids. CDR1 and CDR2 (germline): SGHAT, FQNNGV.